This T cell receptor beta chain came from a study of T-cell memory formation after mild COVID-19 (dated by TCRdb to the early 2020s). A note on the overall study: TCR sequence clusters from the two donors were largely donor specific. Two young, previously healthy adult volunteers, one female and one male, were included in the cohort. In two donors, T-cell clones that expanded and contracted after mild COVID-19 were followed by sequencing TCRalpha and TCRbeta repertoires longitudinally.

On this clonotype: Its antigen specificity is not known. No qualities accompany the bases; no much larger clone lies one base away.

Study-wide findings and limitations: Contracting CD4+ clones were located mainly in the CM and EM memory subsets, whereas CD8+ clones were found to be enriched in EMRA. The second-wave clones that peaked on day 37 were not confirmed to be SARS-CoV-2 specific. Only a couple of mild cases were covered in the study, and larger cohorts including severe cases with pre-infection samples were considered necessary. Some responding clones were detected in pre-infection memory, which suggested that pre-existing cross-reactive memory T cells had joined the SARS-CoV-2 response. Balanced CD4/CD8 phenotypes were observed for clones contracting from day 15 to 85, whereas a bias towards CD4+ was observed for a second wave of clones expanding from day 15 to 37.

From V the trimming removes 3 bases and from J it removes 2 bases, while the gene matches leave 6 bases of the junction unaccounted for. The CDR1 and CDR2 encoded by the germline V gene are LGHNA and YSLEER. The CDR3, from cysteine to phenylalanine, totals 16 residues. The sequence is cut down to CDR3 DNA, 48 bases in frame from base 1. The data were produced on an Illumina NovaSeq 6000. Using 5'RACE with constant-segment primers, TCRalpha and TCRbeta cDNA libraries were constructed, with sample barcodes and unique molecular identifiers added in the process. Trizol reagent was used to extract RNA from every sample. Amplification of the libraries took two PCR steps, and the second step added a second sample barcode plus Illumina TruSeq adapters. The libraries were sequenced on an Illumina NovaSeq using 2 x 150 bp paired-end reads. From the authors' description of their analysis: The reads were demultiplexed and collapsed into UMI-guided consensus sequences using migec v1.2.7. Using mixcr v2.1.11, UMI consensuses were aligned to TRA and TRB V and J templates and then assembled into clonotypes. A clonotype was counted as expanded or contracted only when both edgeR and NoisET called the clonotype significant, with the noise models trained on biological replicates. For edgeR calls, the thresholds were a false discovery rate-adjusted p below 0.01 and a log2 fold-change of 1. As an exploratory analysis of dynamics, max-normalized trajectories of the 1000 most abundant clonotypes were examined by PCA with hierarchical clustering. The CD4 or CD8 phenotype of responding clones was assigned using the separately sequenced CD4+ and CD8+ repertoires. TCRdb took the public reads, trimmed them with fastp at Q25, ran MiXCR for clone calling and kept in-frame beta chains. Duplicate CDR3 protein sequences are folded into a single record with the most common DNA and genes. The V and J calls reflect TCRdb's pipeline rather than the authors' work. This sample comprises roughly 35,000 distinct CDR3 sequences, around 20% of them detected only once. Clones ranked in the top ten supply 1.5% to 1.9% of the sample.

Ficoll-Paque density gradient centrifugation was used to isolate PBMCs. The origin of this receptor is an adult who had mild COVID-19 (a few samples of this study predate the infection). The sample titles of this study are shuffled in the database, so cell type and time point are left out. The sample consisted of PBMCs or a T cell subset sorted from them (not recorded which). The V gene is TRBV4-3 and the J gene is TRBJ2-5, with 10 junctional bases fitting TRBD1. The sequenced DNA is TGCGCCAGCAGCCAGGGGACAGGGGAGAGGCAAGAGACCCAGTACTTC. Its protein reads: CASSQGTGERQETQYF.